This TCR beta chain was profiled in a study of shared clonotypes between healthy human individuals. As defined, naive CD8 cells were CD45RO-negative and positively selected for CCR7, with terminally differentiated effector memory CD45RA+ cells excluded. The V and J ends lost 2 bases and 5 bases respectively, with 12 bases between them. Germline V CDR1 and CDR2: MNHEY, SVGAGI. The CDR3 loop spans 14 amino acids. When replicate PCRs were run on sorted subsets, they used 200 to 250 ng DNA, about 30,000 T cell genomes. The repertoire was sequenced with immunoSEQ multiplex PCR; TCRdb's copy has only in-frame clones and lacks some. The profile covers over 2,000,000 clones, with 90% to 95% appearing a single time and roughly 1.7% taken by the ten largest.

The clonotype was recovered from a man younger than 35 in good health. Some clones in this sample may be carry-over from other donors' samples. Sequenced sample: naive CD8+ T cells from PBMCs. V usage is TRBV6-5 and J usage is TRBJ1-1; D may be TRBD1 (5 bases). The CDR3 region is CASSYLRDGTEAFF. The CDR3 nucleotides read TGTGCCAGCAGTTACCTCAGGGACGGGACTGAAGCTTTCTTT.